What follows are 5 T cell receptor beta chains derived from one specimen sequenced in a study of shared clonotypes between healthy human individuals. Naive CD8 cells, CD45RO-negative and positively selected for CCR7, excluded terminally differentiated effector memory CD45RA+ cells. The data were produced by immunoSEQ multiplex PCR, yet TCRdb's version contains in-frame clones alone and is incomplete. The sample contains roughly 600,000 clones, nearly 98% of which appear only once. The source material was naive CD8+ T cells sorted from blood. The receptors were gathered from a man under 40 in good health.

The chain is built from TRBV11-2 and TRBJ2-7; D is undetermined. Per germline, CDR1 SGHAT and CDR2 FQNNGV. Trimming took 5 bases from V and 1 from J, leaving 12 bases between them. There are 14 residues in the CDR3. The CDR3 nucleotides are TGTGCCAGCAGCGACATTGGGCCGTCCTACGAGCAGTACTTC. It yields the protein CASSDIGPSYEQYF. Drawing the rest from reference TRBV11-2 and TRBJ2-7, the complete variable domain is EAGVAQSPRYKIIEKRQSVAFWCNPISGHATLYWYQQILGQGPKLLIQFQNNGVVDDSQLPKDRFSAERLKGVDSTLKIQPAKLEDSAVYLCASSDIGPSYEQYFGPGTRLTVT.

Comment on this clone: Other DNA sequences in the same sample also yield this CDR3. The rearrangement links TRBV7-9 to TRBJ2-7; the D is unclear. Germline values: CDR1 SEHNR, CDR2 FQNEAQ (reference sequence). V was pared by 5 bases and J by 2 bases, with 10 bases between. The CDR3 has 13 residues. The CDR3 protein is CASSPPLTYEQYF. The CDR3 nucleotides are TGTGCCAGCAGCCCCCCCCTAACCTACGAGCAGTACTTC.

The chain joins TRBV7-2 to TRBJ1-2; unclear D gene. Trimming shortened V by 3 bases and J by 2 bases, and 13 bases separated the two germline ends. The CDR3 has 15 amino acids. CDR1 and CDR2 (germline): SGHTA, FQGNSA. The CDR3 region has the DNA TGTGCCAGCAGCTTTTCCCCAGGAGGGAACTATGGCTACACCTTC. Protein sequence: CASSFSPGGNYGYTF.

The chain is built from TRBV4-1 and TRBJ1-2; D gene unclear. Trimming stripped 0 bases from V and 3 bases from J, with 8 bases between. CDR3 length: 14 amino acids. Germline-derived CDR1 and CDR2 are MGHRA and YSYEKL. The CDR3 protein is CASSQDREYYGYTF. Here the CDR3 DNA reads TGCGCCAGCAGCCAAGATAGGGAATACTATGGCTACACCTTC.

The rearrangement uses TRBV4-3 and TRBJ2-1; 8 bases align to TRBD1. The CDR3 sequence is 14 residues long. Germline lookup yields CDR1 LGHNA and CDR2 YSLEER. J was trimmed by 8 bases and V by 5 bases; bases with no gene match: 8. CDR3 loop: CASSYQGAIDEQFF. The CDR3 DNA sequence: TGCGCCAGCAGCTACCAGGGGGCAATCGATGAGCAGTTCTTC.